Sequencing of this T cell receptor (beta chain) was carried out in a study of read filtering for tumor transcriptome and immune sequencing. About the research overall: The cohort had some 16 men and more than 11 women aged about 47 to 80, mean about 66 years. General observations from the study: This fraction held mixed bone marrow immune cells after CD138-negative sorting.

This library used roughly 400 ng RNA and molecular barcoded adaptors spanning alpha/delta and beta/gamma chains. TCRdb reanalysed the reads using MiXCR and keeps one entry per CDR3 protein. The table lists tens of thousands of distinct CDR3 sequences, roughly an eighth of them singletons. The V and J ends lost 6 bases and 2 bases, in that order; junction bases with no gene match: 7. Germline CDR1 and CDR2: MDHEN and SYDVKM. The CDR3 consists of 15 residues. This clonotype was seen repeatedly, ten times or more. The antigen is not known. This receptor was taken from a donor over 35 with multiple myeloma. This chain uses TRBV28 with TRBJ2-7; the match to TRBD2 covers 10 bases. Sequencing was done on a sample of a population of CD138-negative cells sorted from bone marrow. CDR3: CASSPTSGLTYEQYF. The DNA of the CDR3 is TGTGCCAGCAGCCCGACTAGCGGGTTAACCTACGAGCAGTACTTC. The complete variable domain, with remaining parts taken from reference TRBV28 and TRBJ2-7, reads DVKVTQSSRYLVKRTGEKVFLECVQDMDHENMFWYRQDPGLGLRLIYFSYDVKMKEKGDIPEGYSVSREKKERFSLILESASTNQTSMYLCASSPTSGLTYEQYFGPGTRLTVT.